A selection of T cell receptor beta chains follows, all from one sample in a study of blood T cell repertoires in COVID-19. Here immunoSEQ multiplex PCR was the method, and the copy in TCRdb shows in-frame clones only, minus some. The sample lists some 120,000 clones, about 86% seen once, with roughly 5.5% in the top ten. Sequenced input: peripheral blood. The source of these receptors is a man older than 75 with active or convalescent COVID-19. Each CDR3 is given with its conserved first and last residue. A D gene is named only where the DNA matches it firmly. The size of a clone is reported for some rows only, either as once, few or many, or as a class for expanded clones.

j_call v_call clone_size d_call cdr3_aa cdr3_nt
TRBJ1-1 TRBV2 NA TRBD1 CASRDWTGNAGEAFF TGTGCCAGCAGGGATTGGACAGGGAACGCAGGTGAAGCTTTCTTT
TRBJ1-1 TRBV5-1 NA NA CASSLGQQYTEAFF TGCGCCAGCAGCTTGGGACAGCAGTACACTGAAGCTTTCTTT
TRBJ2-7 TRBV14 few NA CASSPGTPYEQYF TGTGCCAGCAGCCCGGGGACACCCTACGAGCAGTACTTC
TRBJ2-1 TRBV19 NA TRBD2 CASTALGTSGGRNEQFF TGTGCCAGTACCGCTCTCGGGACTAGCGGGGGTCGGAATGAGCAGTTCTTC
TRBJ1-5 TRBV2 NA TRBD1 CASIQGTGNQPQHF TGTGCCAGCATCCAGGGGACAGGGAATCAGCCCCAGCATTTT
TRBJ1-5 TRBV2 NA TRBD1 CASSQQGLDQPQHF TGTGCCAGCAGCCAACAGGGGCTTGATCAGCCCCAGCATTTT
TRBJ1-3 TRBV4-3 few NA CASSQGGRGTGNTIYF TGCGCCAGCAGCCAAGGTGGGAGGGGCACTGGAAACACCATATATTTT
TRBJ2-3 TRBV7-3 once TRBD2 CASSSTSEVDTQYF TGTGCCAGCAGCTCCACTAGCGAAGTAGATACGCAGTATTTT
TRBJ2-2 TRBV24-1 NA NA CATSDLPAGELFF TGTGCCACCAGTGATTTGCCGGCCGGGGAGCTGTTTTTT
TRBJ2-2 TRBV18 NA TRBD1 CASSPRTGLSGELFF TGTGCCAGCTCACCACGGACAGGGTTGTCCGGGGAGCTGTTTTTT
TRBJ2-3 TRBV20-1 few TRBD2 CSASPPGGLQRTDTQYF TGCAGTGCTAGTCCCCCGGGGGGGCTGCAGCGCACAGATACGCAGTATTTT
TRBJ2-3 TRBV28 NA NA CASSFRVDTQYF TGTGCCAGCAGTTTCAGGGTGGATACGCAGTATTTT
TRBJ2-2 TRBV19 NA TRBD2 CASSPRGRGTGELFF TGTGCCAGTAGTCCTCGGGGGAGGGGCACCGGGGAGCTGTTTTTT
TRBJ2-3 TRBV6-5 NA TRBD1 CASRKGQLYTDTQYF TGTGCCAGCAGAAAGGGACAGTTATACACAGATACGCAGTATTTT
TRBJ2-2 TRBV19 NA TRBD2 CASSAPRTSGGTGELFF TGTGCCAGTAGTGCGCCGCGGACTAGCGGGGGTACCGGGGAGCTGTTTTTT
TRBJ2-1 TRBV6-5 NA TRBD1 CASSYSGTGAYEQFF TGTGCCAGCAGTTACTCGGGGACAGGGGCTTATGAGCAGTTCTTC
TRBJ1-2 TRBV5-1 few NA CASSLAPGFNYGYTF TGCGCCAGCAGCTTGGCTCCGGGTTTTAACTATGGCTACACCTTC
TRBJ2-1 TRBV7-3 NA TRBD1 CASSLRPGQSSYNEQFF TGTGCCAGCAGCTTAAGGCCGGGACAGAGCTCCTACAATGAGCAGTTCTTC
TRBJ2-1 TRBV4-1 NA TRBD2 CASSQEGGLAANEQFF TGCGCCAGCAGCCAAGAGGGGGGACTAGCGGCCAATGAGCAGTTCTTC
TRBJ2-3 TRBV10-2 NA TRBD2 CASSEGGGADTQYF TGCGCCAGCAGTGAAGGCGGGGGGGCAGATACGCAGTATTTT
TRBJ1-1 TRBV6-4 NA NA CASSVQMNTEAFF TGTGCCAGCAGTGTCCAAATGAACACTGAAGCTTTCTTT
TRBJ2-2 TRBV29-1 NA NA CSVEDSSTGELFF TGCAGCGTTGAGGACAGTTCCACCGGGGAGCTGTTTTTT
TRBJ1-2 TRBV10-3 NA TRBD1 CAISSSGTGGYTF TGTGCCATCAGTTCCTCCGGGACAGGAGGCTACACCTTC
TRBJ2-7 TRBV28 once NA CASSPPGTSSYEQYF TGTGCCAGCAGTCCTCCCGGGACTTCCTCCTACGAGCAGTACTTC
TRBJ1-2 TRBV24-1 once NA CATSEAGYGYTF TGTGCCACCAGTGAAGCCGGCTATGGCTACACCTTC
TRBJ2-7 TRBV12-5 NA TRBD1 CARTGTGGDYEQYF TGTGCTAGGACAGGGACAGGGGGTGACTACGAGCAGTACTTC
TRBJ1-6 TRBV7-8 NA TRBD1 CASSLAGRQGTSPLHF TGTGCCAGCAGCTTAGCGGGGAGACAGGGTACTTCACCCCTCCACTTT
TRBJ1-5 TRBV10-1 NA NA CASSSYGKRDQPQHF TGCGCCAGCAGTTCTTACGGGAAGAGGGATCAGCCCCAGCATTTT
TRBJ2-3 TRBV19 NA TRBD1 CASGWDRDRSTDTQYF TGTGCCAGTGGATGGGACAGGGACCGAAGCACAGATACGCAGTATTTT
TRBJ2-1 TRBV29-1 NA TRBD2 CSVDRGGASEQFF TGCAGCGTTGACCGCGGGGGGGCGAGTGAGCAGTTCTTC
TRBJ1-2 TRBV28 NA NA CASSLSGTINYGYTF TGTGCCAGCAGTTTATCCGGGACAATTAACTATGGCTACACCTTC
TRBJ2-7 TRBV14 NA TRBD2 CASSQVASGEKEQYF TGTGCCAGCAGCCAAGTAGCAAGCGGGGAGAAGGAGCAGTACTTC
TRBJ1-2 TRBV6-5 NA NA CASSYWDTDYGYTF TGTGCCAGCAGTTATTGGGACACCGACTATGGCTACACCTTC
TRBJ1-2 TRBV29-1 NA NA CSVGVPLQPGTSNYGYTF TGCAGCGTTGGTGTCCCTCTCCAACCGGGAACCTCTAACTATGGCTACACCTTC
TRBJ2-7 TRBV18 NA TRBD2 CASSVGLAGGHSYEQYF TGTGCCAGCTCGGTTGGACTAGCGGGGGGTCACTCCTACGAGCAGTACTTC
TRBJ1-2 TRBV5-4 NA TRBD1 CASSLSGGTGNYGYTF TGTGCCAGCAGCTTGAGTGGAGGGACAGGGAACTATGGCTACACCTTC
TRBJ2-1 TRBV19 NA TRBD1 CASSPGTGPDEQFF TGTGCCAGTAGTCCCGGGACAGGGCCCGATGAGCAGTTCTTC
TRBJ2-3 TRBV14 NA NA CASSQRRASATDTQYF TGTGCCAGCAGCCAGAGACGGGCTAGCGCCACAGATACGCAGTATTTT
TRBJ2-3 TRBV11-2 NA NA CASSRLTGSSTDTQYF TGTGCCAGCAGCAGATTGACAGGAAGTAGCACAGATACGCAGTATTTT